The 32 T cell receptor beta chains in this list originate from one sample, sequenced in a study of T cell repertoires in cytomegalovirus infection. TCRdb re-called the reads through MiXCR, storing one row per CDR3 protein. The sample lists about 70,000 distinct CDR3 sequences, 20% to 25% seen once, with approximately 68% in the top ten. These receptors' targets are unknown. This material consisted of CD8+ T cells from cultured PBMCs, taken from culture after CMV antigen stimulation. The receptors originated from a human donor in good health (CMV status not recorded). Some clones in this sample may be carry-over from other donors' samples.

This chain uses TRBV7-9 with TRBJ2-7; D gene ambiguous. In germline, CDR1 is SEHNR, CDR2 FQNEAQ (reference sequence). This CDR3 region has 14 residues. The V end was cut by 5 bases, the J end by 2 bases, with 13 bases between. CDR3 loop: CASSVVLNPYEQYF. The CDR3 DNA reads as TGTGCCAGCAGCGTGGTCCTTAACCCCTACGAGCAGTACTTC.

The chain combines TRBV5-6 with TRBJ1-1, with D tentatively TRBD1 (5 bases). V gave up 4 bases and J gave up 5 bases, with 18 bases separating them. CDR1 is SGHDT, CDR2 YYEEEE, per germline. The CDR3 totals 15 residues. This chain's CDR3 is CASSSGTSKTTEAFF. Here the CDR3 DNA reads TGTGCCAGCAGCAGCGGGACCTCTAAAACGACTGAAGCTTTCTTT.

The chain is built from TRBV12-3 or TRBV12-4 and TRBJ1-4; 8 bases are a match to TRBD1. The CDR3 is 14 residues long. The V gene end was trimmed by 5 bases and the J gene end by 8 bases; junction bases not matched to a gene: 7. CDR3 in DNA: TGTGCCAGCAGTCCCGATACAGGGGGAGAAAAACTGTTTTTT. Its protein is CASSPDTGGEKLFF.

The chain recombines TRBV6-6 with TRBJ2-3; D is unresolved. Germline-derived CDR1 and CDR2 are MNHNY and SVGAGI (reference sequence). Between the trimmed V and J ends, which lost 3 bases and 7 bases, there was a span of 17 bases. This CDR3 spans 15 amino acids. The CDR3 nucleotides are TGTGCCAGCAGTTATGGGGATAGAAGTCGAAATACGCAGTATTTT. The encoded protein is CASSYGDRSRNTQYF.

This chain connects TRBV13 to TRBJ2-1; tentatively, D is TRBD1 or TRBD2 (5 bases each). V shed 6 bases and J shed 1 base, with 13 bases lying between them. The CDR3 has 15 residues. The germline V gene has CDR1 PRHDT and CDR2 FYEKMQ (reference sequence). In DNA, the CDR3 is TGTGCCAGCAGTCAAATGGGGGATTCCTACAATGAGCAGTTCTTC. This sequence encodes CASSQMGDSYNEQFF.

This clonotype has only a few counts. The chain uses TRBV7-9 and TRBJ2-7; possibly TRBD1 for D (6 bases). Germline-derived CDR1 and CDR2 are SEHNR and FQNEAQ (reference sequence). CDR3 length equals 14 residues. Deletions cut 3 bases from V and 5 bases from J, with 14 bases between. The CDR3 is CASSFARGSDEQYF. In nucleotides, the CDR3 is TGTGCCAGCAGCTTTGCCAGGGGCAGCGACGAGCAGTACTTC.

The chain combines TRBV7-8 with TRBJ2-3; 9 bases agree with TRBD2. The CDR3 covers 18 residues. V was pared by 4 bases and J by 2 bases, with 13 bases of the junction left unmatched. The germline V gene encodes CDR1 SGHVS and CDR2 FQNEAQ. The CDR3 sequence: CASSSRRASGVFTDTQYF. For the CDR3, the DNA is TGTGCCAGCAGCTCCCGTCGGGCTAGCGGGGTCTTCACAGATACGCAGTATTTT.

The chain recombines TRBV10-2 with TRBJ2-3; TRBD1 might be the D (6 bases). Looked up from germline, CDR1 is WSHSY and CDR2 is SAAADI. CDR3 length equals 16 residues. Trimming shortened V by 3 bases and J by 1 base, and 14 bases separated the two germline ends. CDR3 DNA sequence: TGCGCCAGCAGTGAAGAACAGGGATCCCGCACAGATACGCAGTATTTT. Amino acid sequence: CASSEEQGSRTDTQYF.

The J gene is TRBJ1-2, the V gene TRBV2, with a possible D match to TRBD1 (6 bases). CDR3 length: 14 amino acids. V lost 4 bases, J lost 3 bases, and 12 bases lay in between. The germline gives CDR1 SNHLY, CDR2 FYNNEI. The CDR3 loop is CASSGTGSHYGYTF. As DNA, the CDR3 is TGTGCCAGCAGTGGTACAGGGTCTCACTATGGCTACACCTTC.

The chain employs TRBV12-3 or TRBV12-4 and TRBJ2-1; TRBD2 aligns across 7 bases. V lost 5 bases and J lost 9; bases outside the gene matches: 1. This CDR3 is built from 11 residues. Here the CDR3 DNA reads TGTGCCAGCAGTCGCGGGGGTGAGCAGTTCTTC. Residues: CASSRGGEQFF.

This clonotype was seen a handful of times. The rearrangement links TRBV7-2 to TRBJ2-1, with 12 bases aligning to TRBD2. Germline values: CDR1 SGHTA, CDR2 FQGNSA. Trimming cost V 1 base and J 8 bases; bases outside gene matches: 3. This CDR3 comprises 15 residues. The CDR3 region has the DNA TGTGCCAGCAGCTTAGGACTAGCGGGGGCCCATGAGCAGTTCTTC. Amino acid sequence: CASSLGLAGAHEQFF.

The table lists this clonotype with a few counts. V and J are TRBV4-1 and TRBJ1-1; D uncertain. Germline V lookup: CDR1 MGHRA, CDR2 YSYEKL. The CDR3 contains 14 residues. Trimming took 2 bases from V and 1 from J, leaving 8 bases between them. The DNA for the CDR3 is TGCGCCAGCAGCCAACCGGACTGGAACACTGAAGCTTTCTTT. This encodes CASSQPDWNTEAFF.

This clonotype was seen ten or more times. CDR3: CASSWSSYNSPLHF. The CDR3 nucleotides are TGTGCCAGCTCGTGGAGCTCCTATAATTCACCCCTCCACTTT. J is TRBJ1-6 and V is TRBV27; no firm D call. This CDR3 has 14 amino acids. The V end was cut by 8 bases, the J end by 0 bases, with 8 bases between. Germline values: CDR1 MNHEY, CDR2 SMNVEV (reference sequence).

This clonotype was counted only a few times. The chain combines TRBV7-9 with TRBJ2-7, with 11 bases matching TRBD1. Trimming took 6 bases from V and 3 from J; bases not matched to a gene: 19. Germline V gene data show CDR1 as SEHNR and CDR2 as FQNEAQ (reference sequence). The CDR3 runs to 19 residues. DNA of the CDR3: TGTGCCAGCAGTCATACGGGACAGGGGGTTCTATACCCCCTCTACGAGCAGTACTTC. Protein: CASSHTGQGVLYPLYEQYF.

A single count supports this clonotype. The chain combines TRBV10-3 with TRBJ1-2; possibly TRBD1 for D (5 bases). V lost 3 bases and J lost 5, with 22 bases in between. CDR1 ENHRY and CDR2 SYGVKD come from the germline V gene. There are 17 residues in the CDR3. In DNA, the CDR3 is TGTGCCATCAGTGATGCTTTCTTCTCCAGGGAGGATTATGGCTACACCTTC. Amino acids: CAISDAFFSREDYGYTF.

The chain is built from TRBV2 and TRBJ2-3; D is unresolved. CDR3 length: 14 amino acids. The germline V gene has CDR1 SNHLY and CDR2 FYNNEI. The V and J ends lost 3 bases and 2 bases respectively, with 9 bases between them. The CDR3 loop is CASSDISYTDTQYF. Written as DNA, the CDR3 is TGTGCCAGCAGTGACATTTCTTACACAGATACGCAGTATTTT.

This clonotype was recorded at least ten times. The V gene is TRBV7-8, the J gene TRBJ2-5; D is ambiguous. The germline V gene has CDR1 SGHVS and CDR2 FQNEAQ. V lost 2 bases to trimming and J lost 5 bases, with 6 bases between them. CDR3 length: 12 amino acids. The CDR3 region has the DNA TGTGCCAGCAGCTTACGATGGGAGACCCAGTACTTC. Translation gives CASSLRWETQYF.

This clonotype was seen a few times. The chain couples TRBV29-1 to TRBJ2-7; 7 bases map to TRBD1. Germline values: CDR1 SQVTM, CDR2 ANQGSEA. The J segment lost 2 bases and the V segment lost 5 bases, leaving 6 bases of the junction unmatched. The length of the CDR3 is 13 residues. The CDR3 region is CSVLSTGTYEQYF. Written as DNA, the CDR3 is TGCAGCGTTTTATCGACAGGGACCTACGAGCAGTACTTC.

V is TRBV4-1 and J is TRBJ2-3; 10 bases fit TRBD2. Germline CDR1 and CDR2: MGHRA and YSYEKL. The CDR3 is 16 residues long. Losses at the gene ends were 0 bases for V and 6 bases for J; bases not matched to a gene: 6. For the CDR3, the DNA is TGCGCCAGCAGCCAAGATGTCCTAGCGGGGGAGGATACGCAGTATTTT. It codes for CASSQDVLAGEDTQYF.

V gene TRBV12-3 or TRBV12-4 combines with J gene TRBJ1-2; 9 nucleotides match TRBD1. The CDR3 is 16 residues long. With 1 base clipped from V and 3 bases from J, the junction kept 6 bases outside the gene matches. This chain's CDR3 is CASSLDRDRGYYGYTF. The CDR3 nucleotides read TGTGCCAGCAGTTTAGATAGAGACAGGGGGTACTATGGCTACACCTTC.

The chain's CDR3 is CASSQEGRVGPQHF. The CDR3 nucleotides read TGCGCCAGCAGCCAAGAGGGAAGGGTCGGTCCCCAGCATTTT. This chain joins TRBV4-1 and TRBJ1-5; D gene ambiguous. The CDR3 runs to 14 residues. Looked up from germline, CDR1 is MGHRA and CDR2 is YSYEKL. V lost 0 bases and J 10 bases, leaving 13 bases between the germline ends.

The chain recombines TRBV6-1 with TRBJ1-1; D not resolved. The V end was cut by 6 bases, the J end by 1 base, with 9 bases between. Germline-derived CDR1 and CDR2 are MNHNS and SASEGT. This CDR3 is built from 13 residues. The CDR3 sequence: CASSEEQNTEAFF. In nucleotides, the CDR3 is TGTGCCAGCAGCGAGGAACAGAACACTGAAGCTTTCTTT.

J is TRBJ2-7 and V is TRBV12-3 or TRBV12-4; TRBD2 aligns across 10 bases. V gave up 5 bases and J gave up 7 bases; unmatched junction bases: 5. The CDR3 sequence is 13 residues long. CDR3 loop: CASSLGLASEQYF. CDR3 sequence (DNA): TGTGCCAGCAGTCTGGGACTAGCGTCTGAGCAGTACTTC.

This clonotype has a handful of counts. The J gene is TRBJ1-1, the V gene TRBV7-9; D is unresolved. Germline CDR1 SEHNR, CDR2 FQNEAQ (reference sequence). V lost 4 bases and J 0 bases, leaving 12 bases between the germline ends. The CDR3 has 15 amino acids. CDR3 DNA: TGTGCCAGCAGCTCCAGCCAGGTTTTGAACACTGAAGCTTTCTTT. Translating it yields CASSSSQVLNTEAFF. Full variable domain (rest looked up from reference TRBV7-9 and TRBJ1-1): DTGVSQNPRHKITKRGQNVTFRCDPISEHNRLYWYRQTLGQGPEFLTYFQNEAQLEKSRLLSDRFSAERPKGSFSTLEIQRTEQGDSAMYLCASSSSQVLNTEAFFGQGTRLTVV.

This clonotype was picked up a small number of times. The V call is TRBV6-1, the J call TRBJ2-7; D remains unclear. The V and J ends lost 2 bases and 4 bases respectively, with 12 bases between them. Germline CDR1 and CDR2: MNHNS and SASEGT. CDR3 length equals 14 residues. In DNA, the CDR3 is TGTGCCAGCAGTGAAACTCCAGGCCCATACGAGCAGTACTTC. Amino acids: CASSETPGPYEQYF.

V usage is TRBV12-3 or TRBV12-4 and J usage is TRBJ2-7, with D hard to call. Trimming removed 5 bases from V and 5 bases from J, with 4 bases in between. The length of the CDR3 is 10 residues. Written as DNA, the CDR3 is TGTGCCAGCAGTGGGCACGAGCAGTACTTC. Translating gives CASSGHEQYF.

This clonotype came up many times. The V and J genes are TRBV6-4 and TRBJ2-3; D gene uncertain. This CDR3 is built from 14 residues. V gave up 0 bases and J gave up 2 bases, with 6 bases separating them. Germline assignment: CDR1 MRHNA and CDR2 SNTAGT. The CDR3 region is CASSDSVSTDTQYF. The CDR3 nucleotides read TGTGCCAGCAGTGACTCCGTTTCCACAGATACGCAGTATTTT.

This clonotype has more than one count but fewer than ten. V is TRBV12-3 or TRBV12-4 and J is TRBJ2-7, with D unclear. The CDR3 spans 14 residues. Trimming shortened V by 3 bases and J by 3 bases, and 12 bases separated the two germline ends. DNA of the CDR3: TGTGCCAGCAGTTTTCAGTCCGGATACTACGAGCAGTACTTC. Protein sequence: CASSFQSGYYEQYF.

This chain connects TRBV7-2 to TRBJ2-1, with 10 bases fitting TRBD1. The CDR3 has 15 amino acids. Germline V CDR1 and CDR2: SGHTA, FQGNSA. V lost 3 bases to trimming and J lost 8 bases; unmatched junction nucleotides: 7. The CDR3 DNA sequence: TGTGCCAGCAGCTTCAGGGACAGGGGCCTCGATGAGCAGTTCTTC. Its protein is CASSFRDRGLDEQFF.

This clonotype was seen a handful of times. This chain uses TRBV6-6 with TRBJ1-1; weak D call: TRBD1 (5 bases). Trimming took 4 bases from V and 1 from J, leaving 22 bases between them. This CDR3 has 18 amino acids. In germline, CDR1 is MNHNY, CDR2 SVGAGI (reference sequence). CDR3 residues: CASSWYYRPADGNTEAFF. The CDR3 DNA sequence: TGTGCCAGCAGTTGGTATTACAGGCCCGCCGACGGGAACACTGAAGCTTTCTTT.

This clonotype was seen a handful of times. This rearrangement joins TRBV7-8 to TRBJ1-2; D possibly corresponds to TRBD1 (5 bases). Looked up from germline, CDR1 is SGHVS and CDR2 is FQNEAQ. The CDR3 sequence is 11 residues long. Trimming removed 5 bases from V and 12 bases from J, with 13 bases in between. CDR3 bases: TGTGCCAGCAGCGTACCGGGGCCCCACACCTTC. Protein: CASSVPGPHTF.

The chain is built from TRBV4-3 and TRBJ2-3, with 8 bases that match TRBD2. V shed 0 bases and J 5 bases; nucleotides not matched to a gene: 10. Germline CDR1 and CDR2: LGHNA and YSLEER. The CDR3 sequence is 17 residues long. CDR3 DNA sequence: TGCGCCAGCAGCCAAGATCCGGACGGGGGGGCTGGAGATACGCAGTATTTT. Residues: CASSQDPDGGAGDTQYF.